The 4 T cell receptor beta chains below all came from one sample that was sequenced in a study of T cells in Graves' hyperthyroidism and ophthalmopathy. The TCR beta CDR3 regions underwent amplification using RNA transcripts as the source. A first-round RT-PCR of the TCR CDR3 used the HTBI primer set. TCRdb analysed the multiplex PCR reads with MiXCR anew, one entry per CDR3 protein. The table includes about 840,000 distinct CDR3 sequences, roughly 37% detected once. Sequenced input: blood. The source of these receptors is a man aged 18 to 30 with Graves' hyperthyroidism.

This sequence joins TRBV12-3 or TRBV12-4 and TRBJ1-2; no firm D call. V was trimmed by 6 bases and J by 0 bases, leaving 14 bases between them. The CDR3 consists of 15 residues. In DNA form, the CDR3 reads TGTGCCAGCAGCCAGTGGGGAAAAGCTAACTATGGCTACACCTTC. Translating it yields CASSQWGKANYGYTF.

V is TRBV14 and J is TRBJ1-1; 7 bases line up with TRBD1. After removal of 4 bases from V and 11 bases from J, the junction contained 10 bases not matched to a gene. CDR1 is SGHDN, CDR2 FVKESK, per germline. The CDR3 sequence is 13 residues long. CDR3 bases: TGTGCCAGCAGCCGAACAGGGGTCCCTACTGCTTTCTTT. Translated, it gives CASSRTGVPTAFF.

CDR3: CASSLSPQGQNGYTF. CDR3 nucleotide sequence: TGCGCCAGCAGCTTGAGTCCGCAGGGACAGAATGGCTACACCTTC. The chain links TRBV5-1 to TRBJ1-2; TRBD1 aligns across 7 bases. Germline-derived CDR1 and CDR2 are SGHRS and YFSETQ. The J segment lost 6 bases and the V segment lost 1 base, leaving 9 bases of the junction unmatched. The CDR3 totals 15 residues. Full variable domain (remainder filled in from reference TRBV5-1 and TRBJ1-2): KAGVTQTPRYLIKTRGQQVTLSCSPISGHRSVSWYQQTPGQGLQFLFEYFSETQRNKGNFPGRFSGRQFSNSRSEMNVSTLELGDSALYLCASSLSPQGQNGYTFGSGTRLTVV.

V gene TRBV2 combines with J gene TRBJ2-3; 15 bases line up with TRBD2. The ends lost 4 bases at V and 7 bases at J; junction bases unmatched: 6. This CDR3 contains 16 residues. The V gene's germline CDR1 is SNHLY and CDR2 FYNNEI. The CDR3 region is CASSGPGTSGGNTQYF. In DNA, the CDR3 is TGTGCCAGCAGTGGCCCCGGGACTAGCGGGGGGAATACGCAGTATTTT.